The 32 T cell receptor beta chains below come from one sample, sequenced in a study of shared clonotypes between healthy human individuals. Sequencing was performed with immunoSEQ multiplex PCR; in TCRdb, only in-frame clones are kept and a portion is missing. Of 2 million to 2.5 million clones in the sample, around 95% are singletons; the top ten hold around 0.13%. The sample taken for sequencing was naive CD4+ T cells sorted from blood. The subset denotes: CD45RA+ positively selected. The receptors were gathered from a man aged 18 to 30 in good health.

This sequence joins TRBV4-1 and TRBJ2-3; weak D call: TRBD2 (6 bases). The CDR3 loop spans 16 amino acids. The V end lost 3 bases, the J end lost 1 base, and 14 bases lay between the germline ends. Germline CDR1 reads MGHRA; CDR2 reads YSYEKL. CDR3 DNA: TGCGCCAGCAGCCAGGGGTTGTCTAGCGGCACAGATACGCAGTATTTT. As protein: CASSQGLSSGTDTQYF.

V gene TRBV19 combines with J gene TRBJ2-3; a weak D match, TRBD2 (5 bases). V lost 11 bases and J 3 bases, leaving 15 bases between the germline ends. The CDR3 has 13 residues. CDR1 is LNHDA and CDR2 is SQIVND in the germline V gene (reference sequence). The CDR3 spells CASTRVATDTQYF. For the CDR3, the DNA is TGTGCCTCCACGAGGGTCGCGACAGATACGCAGTATTTT.

J is TRBJ1-2 and V is TRBV6-1, with TRBD1 as a possible D gene (6 bases). Trimming stripped 8 bases from V and 2 bases from J, with 15 bases between. Per the germline V gene, CDR1 is MNHNS and CDR2 is SASEGT. The CDR3 has 14 residues. In DNA form, the CDR3 reads TGTGCCAGCTCACGGGGGGCGGGGAACTATGGCTACACCTTC. It codes for CASSRGAGNYGYTF.

The chain recombines TRBV30 with TRBJ2-7, with D possibly being TRBD2 (6 bases). V was cut by 8 bases and J by 2 bases, with 19 bases left in between. CDR1 and CDR2 from the germline V gene are GTSNPN and SVGIG (reference sequence). CDR3 length equals 14 residues. The CDR3 is CAGTSGPTPYEQYF. CDR3 nucleotide sequence: TGTGCCGGGACTTCTGGGCCCACACCCTACGAGCAGTACTTC.

This clone has just one count. The CDR3 DNA reads TGTGCCAGCAGCACCTGGTTAGACAGGGCCCAAGAGACCCAGTACTTC. This translates into CASSTWLDRAQETQYF. This chain uses TRBV7-9 with TRBJ2-5; TRBD1 matches at 7 bases. The V gene end was trimmed by 5 bases and the J gene end by 1 base; junction bases not matched to a gene: 10. This CDR3 has 16 residues. The germline V gene encodes CDR1 SEHNR and CDR2 FQNEAQ (reference sequence).

V usage is TRBV2 and J usage is TRBJ1-4; weak D call: TRBD1 (6 bases). In germline, CDR1 is SNHLY, CDR2 FYNNEI. The CDR3 loop spans 14 amino acids. With 4 bases removed from V and 8 bases from J, the gap between germline ends came to 14 bases. In DNA form, the CDR3 reads TGTGCCAGCAGTGGGACAGCGGTTGGAGAAAAACTGTTTTTT. Translating it yields CASSGTAVGEKLFF.

V and J are TRBV10-3 and TRBJ2-3, with a weak D call TRBD2 (5 bases). The CDR3 covers 14 residues. Trimming took off 5 bases at V and 2 bases at J, with 11 bases between the two ends. Germline CDR1 and CDR2: ENHRY and SYGVKD. The CDR3, as DNA: TGTGCCATCAGTAAAGGACTGGACACAGATACGCAGTATTTT. Encoded protein: CAISKGLDTDTQYF.

The chain has TRBV2 and TRBJ1-1; D gene uncertain. V was clipped by 0 bases and J by 11 bases, with 10 bases between them. The CDR3 contains 12 residues. Per germline, CDR1 SNHLY and CDR2 FYNNEI. CDR3 DNA: TGTGCCAGCAGTGAAGCCGGCCCTGGGGCTTTCTTT. This encodes CASSEAGPGAFF.

The rearrangement links TRBV21-1 to TRBJ1-2; the listed D gene, TRBD1, was not tested against the DNA. TRBV21-1 is deemed a pseudogene. The CDR3 length is 16 residues. The CDR3 is CASSKGAGYPNYGYTF. CDR3 nucleotide sequence: TGTGCCAGCAGCAAAGGGGCAGGGTACCCTAACTATGGCTACACCTTC.

This clone has just one count. The rearrangement joins TRBV6-5 to TRBJ1-1; D is undetermined. Germline V gene sequence: CDR1 MNHEY, CDR2 SVGAGI. The CDR3 loop spans 14 amino acids. Trimming removed 6 bases at V and 0 bases at J, with 11 bases between. The CDR3 loop is CASSSRHLNTEAFF. CDR3 nucleotides: TGTGCCAGCAGCAGCAGACACCTGAACACTGAAGCTTTCTTT.

As concerns this clone: Other DNA sequences within the sample encode an identical CDR3. The chain uses TRBV10-3 and TRBJ1-6; possible D gene TRBD1, 5 bases. Germline CDR1 and CDR2: ENHRY and SYGVKD. Trimming took off 2 bases at V and 5 bases at J, with 10 bases between the two ends. The CDR3 consists of 15 residues. CDR3 in DNA: TGTGCCATCAGTGAGGGGGGTGCCGATAATTCACCCCTCCACTTT. Protein: CAISEGGADNSPLHF.

The chain links TRBV19 to TRBJ1-5; D gene ambiguous. The V end lost 5 bases, the J end lost 3 bases, and 14 bases lay between the germline ends. The germline gives CDR1 LNHDA, CDR2 SQIVND (reference sequence). The CDR3 is 15 residues long. The CDR3 bases are TGTGCCAGTAGTCCTATCGACACACTCAATCAGCCCCAGCATTTT. Residues: CASSPIDTLNQPQHF.

This chain links TRBV6-5 with TRBJ2-4; D tentatively reads TRBD1 or TRBD2 (5 bases each). This CDR3 is built from 13 residues. The V end lost 6 bases, the J end lost 16 bases, and 22 bases lay between the germline ends. Germline V gene lookup returns CDR1 MNHEY and CDR2 SVGAGI. The CDR3 DNA reads TGTGCCAGCAGATCCAATGAGGCAGGGACGATATACTTC. This encodes CASRSNEAGTIYF.

This clone appeared once. In nucleotides, the CDR3 is TGTGCCTGGATCAGGGGAGAGACCCAGTACTTC. It yields the protein CAWIRGETQYF. The chain uses TRBV30 and TRBJ2-5; D might be TRBD1 (6 bases). There are 11 residues in the CDR3. Germline V CDR1 and CDR2: GTSNPN, SVGIG (reference sequence). Trimming took 4 bases from V and 4 from J, leaving 7 bases between them.

This clone was counted a single time. V usage is TRBV18 and J usage is TRBJ2-4; possible D gene TRBD2, 6 bases. Trimming removed 3 bases from V and 3 bases from J, with 12 bases in between. Germline V gene sequence: CDR1 KGHSH, CDR2 LQKENI. The CDR3 length is 15 residues. CDR3 region: CASSPSQGGKNIQYF. CDR3 sequence (DNA): TGTGCCAGCTCACCTTCCCAGGGAGGCAAAAACATTCAGTACTTC.

This rearrangement joins TRBV7-2 to TRBJ2-7; D gene uncertain. CDR1 is SGHTA and CDR2 is FQGNSA in the germline V gene. CDR3 size: 14 residues. V lost 2 bases to trimming and J lost 0 bases, with 8 bases between them. The CDR3 is CASSLILSSYEQYF. DNA for the CDR3: TGTGCCAGCAGCTTAATTTTGAGCTCCTACGAGCAGTACTTC. The entire variable domain, with the rest obtained from reference TRBV7-2 and TRBJ2-7, is as follows: GAGVSQSPSNKVTEKGKDVELRCDPISGHTALYWYRQSLGQGLEFLIYFQGNSAPDKSGLPSDRFSAERTGGSVSTLTIQRTQQEDSAVYLCASSLILSSYEQYFGPGTRLTVT.

The chain combines TRBV6-6 with TRBJ2-7; D is unresolved. V lost 3 bases and J lost 6, with 6 bases in between. CDR3 length: 11 amino acids. Germline V gene lookup returns CDR1 MNHNY and CDR2 SVGAGI (reference sequence). The CDR3 nucleotides read TGTGCCAGCAGTTATGGGGTCGAGCAGTACTTC. Residues: CASSYGVEQYF.

The chain employs TRBV7-9 and TRBJ2-1; perhaps TRBD2 as D (5 bases). Between the trimmed V and J ends, which lost 2 bases and 10 bases, there was a span of 21 bases. This CDR3 has 16 residues. Germline V gene lookup returns CDR1 SEHNR and CDR2 FQNEAQ (reference sequence). CDR3 loop: CASSLLAPTRREEQFF. The CDR3 nucleotides are TGTGCCAGCAGCTTATTAGCACCAACTAGGCGTGAAGAGCAGTTCTTC.

The chain couples TRBV6-1 to TRBJ2-7; D is unresolved. The CDR3 loop spans 11 amino acids. Germline V lookup: CDR1 MNHNS, CDR2 SASEGT. In nucleotides, the CDR3 is TGTGTCTCGATCAGCTTCTACGAGCAGTACTTC. It codes for CVSISFYEQYF.

This chain links TRBV10-3 with TRBJ2-3; D perhaps matches TRBD2 (6 bases). Trimming removed 4 bases from V and 0 bases from J, with 14 bases in between. The germline V gene encodes CDR1 ENHRY and CDR2 SYGVKD. The CDR3 totals 16 residues. CDR3 sequence reads: CAISAYSSVSTDTQYF. In DNA form, the CDR3 reads TGTGCCATCAGTGCGTATTCTAGCGTTAGCACAGATACGCAGTATTTT.

The chain is built from TRBV7-2 and TRBJ1-2, with a weak D call TRBD1 (6 bases). V lost 1 base to trimming and J lost 4 bases, with 10 bases between them. The CDR3 sequence is 14 residues long. Germline V gene data show CDR1 as SGHTA and CDR2 as FQGNSA. The chain's CDR3 is CASSLDTGTYGYTF. The CDR3 nucleotides are TGTGCCAGCAGCTTAGATACAGGGACCTATGGCTACACCTTC.

CDR3 sequence: CASSVDNWGTGYYEQYF. As DNA, the CDR3 is TGTGCCAGCAGCGTAGATAATTGGGGGACAGGGTACTACGAGCAGTACTTC. The V call is TRBV9, the J call TRBJ2-7; 9 nucleotides match TRBD1. Germline trimming cut 0 bases from V and 3 bases from J; bases unmatched to any gene: 10. Germline CDR1 and CDR2: SGDLS and YYNGEE. The CDR3 extends over 17 amino acids.

The chain employs TRBV6-5 and TRBJ2-7; D might be TRBD1 (5 bases). The CDR3 is 13 amino acids. V gave up 0 bases and J gave up 7 bases, with 10 bases separating them. Germline V gene data show CDR1 as MNHEY and CDR2 as SVGAGI. The DNA for the CDR3 is TGTGCCAGCAGTTACTCAGGGGTTGAAGAGCAGTACTTC. It codes for CASSYSGVEEQYF.

The rearrangement links TRBV28 to TRBJ2-7; 9 bases fit TRBD2. V was clipped by 7 bases and J by 1 base; unmatched bases: 8. The CDR3 contains 15 residues. CDR1 is MDHEN and CDR2 is SYDVKM in the germline V gene. In DNA, the CDR3 is TGTGCCAGCACTAAACTAGCGGGCCTATCCTACGAGCAGTACTTC. Translated: CASTKLAGLSYEQYF.

The count of this clone is one. This chain connects TRBV2 to TRBJ2-1; TRBD2 is a possible D gene (6 bases). The CDR3 extends over 14 amino acids. Trimming removed 10 bases at V and 0 bases at J, with 13 bases between. The germline CDR1 and CDR2 sequences are SNHLY and FYNNEI. CDR3 bases: TGTGCCACCAAGGGAGGTAGCTCCTACAATGAGCAGTTCTTC. It encodes CATKGGSSYNEQFF.

The chain has TRBV5-1 and TRBJ2-7, with D hard to call. The CDR3 covers 13 residues. Trimming cost V 2 bases and J 2 bases, with 8 bases left between them. The germline V gene has CDR1 SGHRS and CDR2 YFSETQ. This CDR3 reads CASSLHQAYEQYF. CDR3 coding DNA: TGCGCCAGCAGCTTACACCAGGCCTACGAGCAGTACTTC. Full variable domain (outside the CDR3, taken from reference TRBV5-1 and TRBJ2-7): KAGVTQTPRYLIKTRGQQVTLSCSPISGHRSVSWYQQTPGQGLQFLFEYFSETQRNKGNFPGRFSGRQFSNSRSEMNVSTLELGDSALYLCASSLHQAYEQYFGPGTRLTVT.

The chain employs TRBV15 and TRBJ1-5, with 8 bases aligning to TRBD1. CDR1 and CDR2 (germline): LNHNV, YYDKDF (reference sequence). Losses at the gene ends were 5 bases for V and 2 bases for J; bases not matched to a gene: 8. The CDR3 length is 16 residues. The CDR3 protein is CATSFGGTGRNQPQHF. The CDR3 nucleotides are TGTGCCACCAGCTTTGGGGGGACAGGCCGCAATCAGCCCCAGCATTTT.

This clone appeared once. This chain links TRBV5-1 with TRBJ1-2, with 7 bases identical to TRBD1. Germline values: CDR1 SGHRS, CDR2 YFSETQ. The CDR3 has 14 residues. J was trimmed by 7 bases and V by 4 bases; bases with no gene match: 10. In DNA, the CDR3 is TGCGCCAGCAGCCGGAAAGAGACAGGGTTTGGCTACACCTTC. Its translation is CASSRKETGFGYTF.

The genes are TRBV19 and TRBJ2-2; D is unclear. V gave up 3 bases and J gave up 2 bases, with 4 bases separating them. The CDR3 runs to 13 residues. Germline CDR1 and CDR2: LNHDA and SQIVND (reference sequence). CDR3 residues: CASSMGNTGELFF. DNA of the CDR3: TGTGCCAGTAGTATGGGTAACACCGGGGAGCTGTTTTTT. Combining the CDR3 with reference TRBV19 and TRBJ2-2 gives the whole variable domain DGGITQSPKYLFRKEGQNVTLSCEQNLNHDAMYWYRQDPGQGLRLIYYSQIVNDFQKGDIAEGYSVSREKKESFPLTVTSAQKNPTAFYLCASSMGNTGELFFGEGSRLTVL.

The chain employs TRBV7-2 and TRBJ2-2, with D possibly matching TRBD1 (5 bases). The V end was cut by 2 bases, the J end by 1 base, with 11 bases between. The germline gives CDR1 SGHTA, CDR2 FQGNSA. The CDR3 consists of 16 residues. In DNA, the CDR3 is TGTGCCAGCAGCTTAACCCCAGGGCTGAACACCGGGGAGCTGTTTTTT. Amino acid sequence: CASSLTPGLNTGELFF.

This chain links TRBV5-1 with TRBJ2-7; 7 bases are a match to TRBD1. Germline assignment: CDR1 SGHRS and CDR2 YFSETQ. The ends lost 3 bases at V and 5 bases at J; junction bases unmatched: 5. The length of the CDR3 is 13 residues. In nucleotides, the CDR3 is TGCGCCAGCAGCTACGGAGACAGGGACGAGCAGTACTTC. Its protein is CASSYGDRDEQYF.

CDR3 nucleotides: TGCAGCGTTGAAGGGACAGGAGCAAAAGGGGGAGAGACCCAGTACTTC. It encodes CSVEGTGAKGGETQYF. This chain links TRBV29-1 with TRBJ2-5, with 7 bases matching TRBD1. The CDR3 covers 16 residues. V dropped 1 base and J dropped 4; count of bases not matched to a gene: 12. Germline V lookup: CDR1 SQVTM, CDR2 ANQGSEA.